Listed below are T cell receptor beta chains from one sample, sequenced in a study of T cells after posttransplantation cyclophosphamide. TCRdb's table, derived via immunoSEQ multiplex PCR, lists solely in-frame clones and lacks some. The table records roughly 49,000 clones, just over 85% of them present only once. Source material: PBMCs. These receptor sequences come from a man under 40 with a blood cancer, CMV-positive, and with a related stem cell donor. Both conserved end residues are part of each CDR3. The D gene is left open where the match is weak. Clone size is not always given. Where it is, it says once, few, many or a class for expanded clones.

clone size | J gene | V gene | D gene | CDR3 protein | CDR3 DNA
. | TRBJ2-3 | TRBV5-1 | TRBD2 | CASSLGTSGTRDTQYF | TGCGCCAGCAGCTTGGGGACTAGCGGGACACGAGATACGCAGTATTTT
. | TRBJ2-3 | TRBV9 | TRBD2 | CASSVGLAGGGATDTQYF | TGTGCCAGCAGCGTAGGGCTAGCGGGAGGGGGAGCCACAGATACGCAGTATTTT
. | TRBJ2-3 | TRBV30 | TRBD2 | CAWTRTSGRSDTQYF | TGTGCCTGGACCCGGACTAGCGGGAGGTCAGATACGCAGTATTTT
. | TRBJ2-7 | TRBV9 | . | CASSGRESAASYEQYF | TGTGCCAGCAGCGGAAGGGAGAGCGCGGCGTCCTACGAGCAGTACTTC
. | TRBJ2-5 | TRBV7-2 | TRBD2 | CASSWSGTSGRWQETQYF | TGTGCCAGCAGCTGGTCCGGGACTAGCGGGAGATGGCAAGAGACCCAGTACTTC
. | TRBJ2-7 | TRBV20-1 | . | CSAQTYEQYF | TGCAGTGCCCAGACCTACGAGCAGTACTTC
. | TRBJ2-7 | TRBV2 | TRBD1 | CASRGTARYEQYF | TGTGCCAGCAGGGGGACAGCTCGATACGAGCAGTACTTC
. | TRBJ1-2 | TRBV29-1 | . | CSVEGLDEGSDYGYTF | TGCAGCGTTGAAGGGTTGGACGAGGGAAGTGACTATGGCTACACCTTC
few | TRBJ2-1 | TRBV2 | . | CASTGDLIREQFF | TGTGCCAGTACCGGGGACTTGATTAGGGAGCAGTTCTTC
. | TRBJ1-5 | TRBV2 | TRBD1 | CASSGDSQTYSNQPQHF | TGTGCCAGCAGTGGGGACAGCCAAACATATAGCAATCAGCCCCAGCATTTT
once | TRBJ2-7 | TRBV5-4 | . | CASSSEYTSSYEQYF | TGTGCCAGCAGCTCAGAGTATACTAGCTCCTACGAGCAGTACTTC
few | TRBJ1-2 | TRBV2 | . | CASSVQIYGYTF | TGTGCCAGCAGTGTACAAATCTATGGCTACACCTTC
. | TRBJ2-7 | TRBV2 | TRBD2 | CASRPGTSGSFEQYF | TGTGCCAGCAGACCCGGGACTAGCGGGAGTTTCGAGCAGTACTTC
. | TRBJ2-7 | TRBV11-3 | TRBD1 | CASGRTGVRSYEQYF | TGTGCCAGCGGAAGAACAGGGGTGAGGTCCTACGAGCAGTACTTC
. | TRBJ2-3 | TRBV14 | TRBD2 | CASSLRLAGLSDTQYF | TGTGCCAGCAGCCTTAGACTAGCGGGGCTTTCAGATACGCAGTATTTT
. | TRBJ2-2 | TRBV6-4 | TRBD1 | CASSRTGWGPGELFF | TGTGCCAGCAGCCGGACAGGGTGGGGTCCCGGGGAGCTGTTTTTT
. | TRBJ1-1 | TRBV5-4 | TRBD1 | CASSLTGVNTEAFF | TGTGCCAGCAGCTTGACAGGGGTTAACACTGAAGCTTTCTTT
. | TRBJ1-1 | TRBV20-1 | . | CSARRTEAFF | TGCAGTGCTAGACGGACTGAAGCTTTCTTT
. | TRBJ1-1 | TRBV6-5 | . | CASSYLGGGNTEAFF | TGTGCCAGCAGTTACTTGGGAGGGGGAAACACTGAAGCTTTCTTT
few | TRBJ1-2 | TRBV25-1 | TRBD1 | CASSPRTGPYGYTF | TGTGCCAGCAGTCCCCGGACAGGGCCCTATGGCTACACCTTC
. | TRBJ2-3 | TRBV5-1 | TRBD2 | CASSLASSGSSVRTDTQYF | TGCGCCAGCAGCTTGGCTAGTAGCGGGAGCTCGGTTAGAACAGATACGCAGTATTTT
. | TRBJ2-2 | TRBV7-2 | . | CASSAPGNPGELFF | TGTGCCAGCAGCGCTCCAGGGAATCCCGGGGAGCTGTTTTTT
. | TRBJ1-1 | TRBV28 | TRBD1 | CASISAGTAAIEAFF | TGTGCCAGCATTTCAGCCGGGACAGCAGCTATTGAAGCTTTCTTT
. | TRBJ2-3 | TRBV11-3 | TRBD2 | CASSSREGLTDTQYF | TGTGCCAGCAGCTCCCGGGAGGGCCTCACAGATACGCAGTATTTT
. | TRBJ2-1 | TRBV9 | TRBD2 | CASSLGTSGLYNEQFF | TGTGCCAGCAGCTTAGGGACTAGCGGGCTTTACAATGAGCAGTTCTTC